The T cell receptor (beta chain) described here comes from a study of Ad26.COV2.S vaccination and SARS-CoV-2 variants. Data came from immunoSEQ multiplex PCR; TCRdb stores just in-frame clones and leaves some out. The sample has 300,000 to 350,000 clones; 75% to 90% are singletons. As to treatment: roughly 18 received Ad26.COV2.S at low or high dose, single or two shots; several received placebo; per-sample allocation not given. Sampling happened 63 days after the first vaccine or placebo injection. This CDR3 region has 15 residues. J gave up 0 bases and V 3 bases, and 7 bases lay outside the gene matches. The germline CDR1 and CDR2 sequences are SQVTM and ANQGSEA.

The clonotype originates from a person aged 18-65 years who received the Ad26.COV2.S COVID-19 vaccine or a placebo. This specimen was peripheral blood, taken in a trial of Ad26.COV2.S vaccine versus placebo. The rearrangement links TRBV29-1 to TRBJ1-1, with TRBD1 matching 7 bases. CDR3 sequence: CSVDPGQTMNTEAFF. The DNA for the CDR3 is TGCAGCGTTGACCCGGGACAGACTATGAACACTGAAGCTTTCTTT.